A single sample is the source of the 14 T cell receptor beta chains below, sequenced in a study of patients and donors after allogeneic stem cell transplantation. TCRdb re-called the RT-PCR reads through MiXCR, storing one row per CDR3 protein. The top ten hold 50% to 65% of the sample, which has around 150,000 distinct CDR3 sequences, over 35% seen once. The specimen sequenced was blood, either unsorted or a sorted T cell fraction (not recorded which). Receptor source: a human donor who was either an allogeneic HSCT recipient or a stem cell or donor lymphocyte infusion donor (not recorded which). It is not recorded whose cells these are; they may come from a transplant donor.

V is TRBV5-6 and J is TRBJ1-5; D possibly corresponds to TRBD1 (5 bases). The CDR3 extends over 16 amino acids. Trimming removed 3 bases at V and 6 bases at J, with 19 bases between. Germline assignment: CDR1 SGHDT and CDR2 YYEEEE. CDR3 nucleotides: TGTGCCAGCAGCTCCTCGGGCCAGGGAGACACTCAGCCCCAGCATTTT. Its translation is CASSSSGQGDTQPQHF.

The rearrangement links TRBV5-1 to TRBJ2-5; tentatively, D is TRBD2 (5 bases). V was pared by 2 bases and J by 3 bases, with 8 bases between. The CDR3 is 13 residues long. From germline, CDR1 is SGHRS and CDR2 YFSETQ. Here the CDR3 reads CASSFRRKETQYF. In DNA, the CDR3 is TGCGCCAGCAGCTTCCGGAGGAAAGAGACCCAGTACTTC.

In DNA, the CDR3 is TGTGCCATCGGGCAGGTCGTACACTCTGGGGCCAACGTCCTGACTTTC. Protein: CAIGQVVHSGANVLTF. The chain uses TRBV10-3 and TRBJ2-6; D not certain. This CDR3 region has 16 residues. Germline-derived CDR1 and CDR2 are ENHRY and SYGVKD. With 8 bases removed from V and 0 bases from J, the gap between germline ends came to 14 bases.

The J gene is TRBJ1-3, the V gene TRBV7-9, with 7 bases identical to TRBD1. The germline CDR1 and CDR2 sequences are SEHNR and FQNEAQ (reference sequence). There are 15 residues in the CDR3. V gave up 4 bases and J gave up 0 bases; unmatched junction bases: 3. CDR3 in amino acids: CASSWDSFSGNTIYF. Written as DNA, the CDR3 is TGTGCCAGCAGCTGGGACAGCTTCTCTGGAAACACCATATATTTT.

The chain links TRBV20-1 to TRBJ2-2; D remains unclear. Trimming cost V 2 bases and J 0 bases, with 7 bases left between them. Germline CDR1 DFQATT, CDR2 SNEGSKA (reference sequence). There are 14 residues in the CDR3. The DNA of the CDR3 is TGCAGTGCTAGACCTAGTACGAACACCGGGGAGCTGTTTTTT. This gives the protein CSARPSTNTGELFF.

The chain is built from TRBV7-9 and TRBJ2-1; 8 nucleotides match TRBD2. The CDR3 extends over 15 amino acids. Germline V gene lookup returns CDR1 SEHNR and CDR2 FQNEAQ (reference sequence). J was trimmed by 5 bases and V by 6 bases; bases with no gene match: 9. The chain's CDR3 is CASSPGTRVNNEQFF. The CDR3 DNA sequence: TGTGCCAGCAGTCCCGGGACTAGGGTGAACAATGAGCAGTTCTTC.

The chain couples TRBV5-1 to TRBJ1-1, with D possibly matching TRBD1 (5 bases). Deletions cut 4 bases from V and 4 bases from J, with 8 bases between. The CDR3 sequence is 12 residues long. CDR1 is SGHRS and CDR2 is YFSETQ in the germline V gene. CDR3 nucleotides: TGCGCCAGCAGCCGGGGGGTCACTGAAGCTTTCTTT. It is translated as CASSRGVTEAFF.

The V and J genes are TRBV12-3 or TRBV12-4 and TRBJ1-6; TRBD1 aligns across 7 bases. The CDR3 loop spans 17 amino acids. V was clipped by 6 bases and J by 3 bases; unmatched bases: 11. The CDR3 region has the DNA TGTGCCAGCAGCAATGGGGGACAGCTCCTCTATAATTCACCCCTCCACTTT. This sequence encodes CASSNGGQLLYNSPLHF.

The sample holds a few counts of this clonotype. This sequence joins TRBV27 and TRBJ1-2; possibly TRBD1 for D (6 bases). V was trimmed by 3 bases and J by 7 bases, leaving 15 bases between them. Germline-derived CDR1 and CDR2 are MNHEY and SMNVEV (reference sequence). CDR3 size: 14 residues. The CDR3 bases are TGTGCCAGCAGTTTCTTACAGGGTAGCGGTGGCTACACCTTC. This codes for CASSFLQGSGGYTF.

This clonotype was observed a handful of times. The chain carries TRBV12-3 or TRBV12-4 and TRBJ1-2; 8 nucleotides agree with TRBD1. J lost 5 bases, V lost 10 bases, and 12 bases had no gene match. This CDR3 region has 14 residues. Here the CDR3 reads CATTGTGLGYGYTF. CDR3 coding DNA: TGTGCCACAACCGGGACAGGCCTTGGGTATGGCTACACCTTC.

This sequence joins TRBV5-1 and TRBJ2-4, with D perhaps matching TRBD1 (6 bases). From germline, CDR1 is SGHRS and CDR2 YFSETQ. The V end was cut by 0 bases, the J end by 2 bases, with 12 bases between. The CDR3 consists of 16 residues. The DNA for the CDR3 is TGCGCCAGCAGCTTGGGAGTGGGGGACACCAAAAACATTCAGTACTTC. Amino acid sequence: CASSLGVGDTKNIQYF. Full variable domain (remainder filled in from reference TRBV5-1 and TRBJ2-4): KAGVTQTPRYLIKTRGQQVTLSCSPISGHRSVSWYQQTPGQGLQFLFEYFSETQRNKGNFPGRFSGRQFSNSRSEMNVSTLELGDSALYLCASSLGVGDTKNIQYFGAGTRLSVL.

This clonotype has more than one count but fewer than ten. This sequence joins TRBV7-3 and TRBJ2-3, with 10 bases aligning to TRBD2. The CDR3 has 19 residues. The trim removed 2 bases at V and 2 bases at J, leaving 13 bases unmatched. The germline gives CDR1 SGHTA, CDR2 FQGTGA. CDR3 protein: CASSLLGISGGTDTDTQYF. The CDR3 DNA reads TGTGCCAGCAGCTTACTAGGGATTAGCGGGGGGACCGACACAGATACGCAGTATTTT.

This chain connects TRBV5-6 to TRBJ1-2; 9 nucleotides match TRBD1. V gave up 3 bases and J gave up 8 bases; unmatched junction bases: 5. The CDR3 runs 13 residues. CDR1 and CDR2 from the germline V gene are SGHDT and YYEEEE. The CDR3 reads CASSSPDRGGYTF. CDR3 DNA sequence: TGTGCCAGCAGCTCGCCGGACAGGGGCGGCTACACCTTC. Full variable domain (outside the CDR3, taken from reference TRBV5-6 and TRBJ1-2): DAGVTQSPTHLIKTRGQQVTLRCSPKSGHDTVSWYQQALGQGPQFIFQYYEEEERQRGNFPDRFSGHQFPNYSSELNVNALLLGDSALYLCASSSPDRGGYTFGSGTRLTVV.

The J gene is TRBJ2-1, the V gene TRBV5-1; TRBD1 might be the D (6 bases). V was shortened by 6 bases and J by 1 base, with 20 bases between the two germline ends. This CDR3 is 17 amino acids long. CDR1 is SGHRS, CDR2 YFSETQ, per germline. CDR3 loop: CASTSRSGGLSYNEQFF. The CDR3 DNA sequence: TGCGCCAGCACTTCTAGAAGTGGGGGCCTTTCCTACAATGAGCAGTTCTTC.